Listed below are T cell receptor beta chains from one sample, sequenced in a study of OX40 agonist ivuxolimab in advanced cancers. Profiling relied on immunoSEQ multiplex PCR, and the TCRdb table lists in-frame clones only, not all of them. In the table there are over 65,000 clones, less than 95% of which are singletons. Sequencing was performed on CD4+ or CD8+ T cells sorted from blood, taken in a trial of the OX40 agonist ivuxolimab. Source of these receptors: an adult with an advanced solid tumor such as melanoma, head and neck, liver or kidney cancer. Each CDR3 is given with its conserved first and last residue.

V gene,CDR3 protein
TRBV19,CASPGLDYNEQFF
TRBV5-5,CASSTGTSREYNEQFF
TRBV4-1,CASSQDPGDRQFF
TRBV9,CASSVEANSYEQYF
TRBV4-3,CASSQSLAGHLSSYNSPLHF
TRBV5-6,CASSLFFDMATYEQYF
TRBV10-3,CAISDLQVQETQYF
TRBV5-1,CASSLWSATYEQYF
TRBV5-1,CASSLGQVPIVEKLFF
TRBV7-9,CASRGTGERWETQYF
TRBV7-8,CASSPPMSGNYEQYF
TRBV7-9,CASSLPTSDRASQETQYF
TRBV4-1,CASSQVPTSGGYEQYF
TRBV7-9,CASSLGDLNTEAFF
TRBV10-3,CAISVGQGNYEQYF
TRBV7-9,CASVLQGYSRTEAFF
TRBV6-5,CASSYSGSPYEQYF
TRBV5-1,CASSLASSYEQYF
TRBV6-5,CASRAPGAHEQYF
TRBV14,CASSQDRTGYGYGYTF
TRBV5-1,CASSLDLEQGKGNTIYF
TRBV7-9,CASSLVPGQGAHEQYF
TRBV4-2,CASSPGTGEKLFF